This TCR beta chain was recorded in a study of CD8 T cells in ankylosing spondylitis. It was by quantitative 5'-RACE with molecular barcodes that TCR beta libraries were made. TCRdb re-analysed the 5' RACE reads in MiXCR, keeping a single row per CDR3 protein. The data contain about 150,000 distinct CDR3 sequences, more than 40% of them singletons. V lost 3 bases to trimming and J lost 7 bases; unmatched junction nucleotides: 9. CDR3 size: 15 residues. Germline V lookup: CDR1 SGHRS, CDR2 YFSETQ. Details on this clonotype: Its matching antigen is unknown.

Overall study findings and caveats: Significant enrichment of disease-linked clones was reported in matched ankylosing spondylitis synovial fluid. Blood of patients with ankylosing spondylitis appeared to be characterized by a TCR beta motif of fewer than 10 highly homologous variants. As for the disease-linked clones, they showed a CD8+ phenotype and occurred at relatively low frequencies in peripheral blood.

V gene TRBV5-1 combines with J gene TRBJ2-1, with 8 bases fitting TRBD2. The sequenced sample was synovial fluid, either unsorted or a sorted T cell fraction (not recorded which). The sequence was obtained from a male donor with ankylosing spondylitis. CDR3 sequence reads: CASSSGGGLRNEQFF. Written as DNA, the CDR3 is TGCGCCAGCAGCTCCGGCGGGGGGCTTCGTAATGAGCAGTTCTTC.